A selection of T cell receptor beta chains follows, all from one sample in a study of OX40 agonist ivuxolimab in advanced cancers. Assay: immunoSEQ multiplex PCR; the TCRdb copy retains only in-frame clones and omits some. Of tens of thousands of clones listed, 75% to 90% are singletons. The sequenced sample was CD4+ or CD8+ T cells sorted from blood, obtained in a trial of the OX40 agonist ivuxolimab. The receptor set was obtained from an adult with an advanced solid tumor such as melanoma, head and neck, liver or kidney cancer. CDR3s include the opening cysteine and the closing phenylalanine or tryptophan. Each record gives: J gene, D gene, V gene, clone size, CDR3 protein, CDR3 DNA. D genes are given only for firm matches. The listing skips clone size in some rows; elsewhere it reads once, few, many or a size class.

J: TRBJ1-4
D: TRBD1
V: TRBV14
size: few
CDR3: CASSQKGGAGEKLFF
DNA: TGTGCCAGCAGTCAAAAAGGGGGCGCGGGGGAAAAACTGTTTTTT

J: TRBJ2-1
D: .
V: TRBV4-1
size: .
CDR3: CASSQVIFDNEQFF
DNA: TGCGCCAGCAGCCAAGTGATCTTTGACAATGAGCAGTTCTTC

J: TRBJ2-2
D: .
V: TRBV28
size: .
CDR3: CASTPANTGELFF
DNA: TGTGCCAGCACTCCAGCGAACACCGGGGAGCTGTTTTTT

J: TRBJ2-2
D: TRBD1
V: TRBV7-9
size: once
CDR3: CASSPDRGEANTGELFF
DNA: TGTGCCAGCAGCCCCGACAGGGGGGAGGCGAACACCGGGGAGCTGTTTTTT

J: TRBJ1-2
D: TRBD1
V: TRBV25-1
size: .
CDR3: CASSESGLGRGGAYGYTF
DNA: TGTGCCAGCAGTGAATCGGGCCTGGGCAGGGGGGGCGCTTATGGCTACACCTTC

J: TRBJ2-1
D: .
V: TRBV11-2
size: .
CDR3: CASSRDPHSYNEQFF
DNA: TGTGCCAGCAGTCGCGACCCTCATTCTTACAATGAGCAGTTCTTC

J: TRBJ1-5
D: .
V: TRBV19
size: .
CDR3: CASSRDAGDQPQHF
DNA: TGTGCCAGTAGTAGGGACGCCGGTGATCAGCCCCAGCATTTT

J: TRBJ1-5
D: .
V: TRBV6-1
size: once
CDR3: CASSEWRDQPQHF
DNA: TGTGCCAGCAGTGAATGGAGAGATCAGCCCCAGCATTTT

J: TRBJ2-1
D: .
V: TRBV4-1
size: .
CDR3: CASSLADSYNEQFF
DNA: TGCGCCAGCAGCCTAGCGGATTCCTACAATGAGCAGTTCTTC

J: TRBJ2-5
D: TRBD2
V: TRBV29-1
size: .
CDR3: CSVGAGEIGETQYF
DNA: TGCAGCGTAGGAGCGGGAGAAATTGGAGAGACCCAGTACTTC

J: TRBJ1-3
D: .
V: TRBV2
size: .
CDR3: CASTSSRAPGNTIYF
DNA: TGTGCCAGCACCTCAAGTAGGGCCCCTGGGAACACCATATATTTT

J: TRBJ1-1
D: .
V: TRBV6-6
size: .
CDR3: CASSYGQGTDTEAFF
DNA: TGTGCCAGCAGTTACGGCCAGGGAACGGACACTGAAGCTTTCTTT

J: TRBJ2-7
D: .
V: TRBV6-6
size: .
CDR3: CASSYEEDYEQYF
DNA: TGTGCCAGCAGTTACGAAGAAGACTACGAGCAGTACTTC

J: TRBJ2-5
D: TRBD1
V: TRBV11-1
size: .
CDR3: CASRRGQEKMETQYF
DNA: TGTGCCAGCAGACGGGGACAGGAGAAAATGGAGACCCAGTACTTC

J: TRBJ1-1
D: .
V: TRBV2
size: .
CDR3: CASLGQMNTEAFF
DNA: TGTGCCAGCCTCGGGCAAATGAACACTGAAGCTTTCTTT

J: TRBJ2-1
D: TRBD2
V: TRBV4-2
size: .
CDR3: CASSQSGTSGRYEQFF
DNA: TGTGCCAGCAGCCAATCCGGGACTAGCGGGAGGTATGAGCAGTTCTTC

J: TRBJ2-1
D: TRBD1
V: TRBV7-2
size: .
CDR3: CASSSGQGVYNEQFF
DNA: TGTGCCAGCAGCTCGGGACAGGGGGTTTACAATGAGCAGTTCTTC

J: TRBJ2-1
D: .
V: TRBV19
size: .
CDR3: CASSMITRRQFF
DNA: TGTGCCAGTAGTATGATAACTCGTAGGCAGTTCTTC

J: TRBJ2-3
D: TRBD2
V: TRBV5-1
size: once
CDR3: CASSLAASGGGSGYF
DNA: TGCGCCAGCAGCTTGGCGGCTAGCGGGGGCGGATCGGGGTATTTT

J: TRBJ2-1
D: TRBD2
V: TRBV10-1
size: .
CDR3: CASSGTSGRDNEQFF
DNA: TGCGCCAGCAGTGGGACTAGCGGGAGAGACAATGAGCAGTTCTTC

J: TRBJ2-1
D: TRBD1
V: TRBV5-8
size: .
CDR3: CASSLPGGNEQFF
DNA: TGTGCCAGCAGCCTGCCAGGGGGCAATGAGCAGTTCTTC

J: TRBJ1-4
D: TRBD1
V: TRBV7-9
size: .
CDR3: CASSPPGQGDEKLFF
DNA: TGTGCCAGCAGCCCCCCGGGACAGGGGGATGAAAAACTGTTTTTT

J: TRBJ1-1
D: .
V: TRBV27
size: .
CDR3: CASRLRRNTEAFF
DNA: TGTGCCAGCAGATTACGACGGAACACTGAAGCTTTCTTT

J: TRBJ1-2
D: .
V: TRBV6-1
size: .
CDR3: CASSEGRAGYYGYTF
DNA: TGTGCCAGCAGTGAAGGGCGGGCAGGGTACTATGGCTACACCTTC

J: TRBJ2-1
D: .
V: TRBV7-6
size: .
CDR3: CASSWGQETYNEQFF
DNA: TGTGCCAGCAGCTGGGGCCAGGAGACGTACAATGAGCAGTTCTTC

J: TRBJ1-3
D: TRBD1
V: TRBV7-3
size: .
CDR3: CASSRTGSGNTIYF
DNA: TGTGCCAGCAGCCGGACAGGGAGCGGAAACACCATATATTTT

J: TRBJ1-2
D: .
V: TRBV6-1
size: .
CDR3: CASRLIEGYTF
DNA: TGTGCCAGCAGATTGATAGAGGGCTACACCTTC

J: TRBJ2-7
D: .
V: TRBV11-2
size: .
CDR3: CASSLEPISKQYF
DNA: TGTGCCAGCAGCTTAGAACCCATCTCCAAGCAGTACTTC

J: TRBJ2-7
D: TRBD1
V: TRBV18
size: .
CDR3: CASSPDRAYEQYF
DNA: TGTGCCAGCTCACCAGACAGGGCCTACGAGCAGTACTTC

J: TRBJ1-4
D: .
V: TRBV28
size: .
CDR3: CASSLRRGSEKLFF
DNA: TGTGCCAGCAGTTTACGAAGAGGGAGTGAAAAACTGTTTTTT

J: TRBJ2-5
D: .
V: TRBV14
size: once
CDR3: CASSQGLGESQETQYF
DNA: TGTGCCAGCAGCCAAGGATTGGGGGAGTCCCAAGAGACCCAGTACTTC

J: TRBJ2-7
D: .
V: TRBV27
size: .
CDR3: CASSFSSRYYEQYF
DNA: TGTGCCAGCAGTTTCTCTAGCAGATACTACGAGCAGTACTTC

J: TRBJ1-5
D: TRBD1
V: TRBV2
size: .
CDR3: CASAGTGGNQPQHF
DNA: TGTGCCAGCGCCGGGACAGGGGGCAATCAGCCCCAGCATTTT

J: TRBJ2-7
D: .
V: TRBV5-6
size: .
CDR3: CASSIGLPKRIYF
DNA: TGTGCCAGCTCCATCGGGCTCCCTAAAAGAATATACTTC

J: TRBJ2-5
D: .
V: TRBV27
size: .
CDR3: CASKRGEETQYF
DNA: TGTGCCAGCAAACGGGGCGAGGAGACCCAGTACTTC

J: TRBJ2-7
D: .
V: TRBV30
size: .
CDR3: CAWTLGGTIMAYEQYF
DNA: TGTGCCTGGACCTTGGGGGGAACCATAATGGCCTACGAGCAGTACTTC

J: TRBJ2-2
D: TRBD1
V: TRBV10-3
size: .
CDR3: CATRGGQYTGELFF
DNA: TGTGCCACCCGAGGGGGACAGTACACCGGGGAGCTGTTTTTT

J: TRBJ1-1
D: TRBD1
V: TRBV7-2
size: .
CDR3: CASSLATGGTEAFF
DNA: TGTGCCAGCAGCTTAGCGACAGGGGGAACTGAAGCTTTCTTT

J: TRBJ1-1
D: .
V: TRBV6-1
size: few
CDR3: CASGWGNTEAFF
DNA: TGTGCCAGCGGGTGGGGTAACACTGAAGCTTTCTTT

J: TRBJ1-3
D: .
V: TRBV11-2
size: .
CDR3: CASSHLLFKDHSGNTIYF
DNA: TGTGCCAGCAGCCACCTGCTTTTTAAGGACCACTCTGGAAACACCATATATTTT

J: TRBJ1-1
D: .
V: TRBV5-1
size: once
CDR3: CASSDSSAGDTEAFF
DNA: TGCGCCAGCAGCGACAGTTCGGCCGGGGACACTGAAGCTTTCTTT

J: TRBJ1-1
D: TRBD1
V: TRBV5-4
size: .
CDR3: CASSLQGIMNTEAFF
DNA: TGTGCCAGCAGCTTACAGGGGATCATGAACACTGAAGCTTTCTTT

J: TRBJ1-2
D: .
V: TRBV27
size: .
CDR3: CASSLGTPYGYTF
DNA: TGTGCCAGCAGTTTGGGGACCCCCTATGGCTACACCTTC